What follows is one T cell receptor (beta chain) and its context. Its antigen is unidentified. The data stem from a study of OX40 agonist ivuxolimab in advanced cancers. The study, taken as a whole, reports: More expanded clones were found, on average, in CD8+ than in CD4+ T cells.

CDR1 MDHEN and CDR2 SYDVKM come from the germline V gene. CDR3 size: 16 residues. After removal of 1 base from V and 6 bases from J, the junction contained 7 bases not matched to a gene. Here immunoSEQ multiplex PCR was the method, and the copy in TCRdb shows in-frame clones only, minus some. The table lists about 67,000 clones, approximately 90% of them singletons. The clonotype comes from an adult with an advanced solid tumor such as melanoma, head and neck, liver or kidney cancer. The chain links TRBV28 to TRBJ2-3; 10 nucleotides line up with TRBD2. The source material was CD4+ or CD8+ T cells sorted from blood, sampled in a trial of the OX40 agonist ivuxolimab. The CDR3 coding sequence is TGTGCCAGCAGTTTATCGCTAGCGGGAGTAGGGGATACGCAGTATTTT. Protein product: CASSLSLAGVGDTQYF.